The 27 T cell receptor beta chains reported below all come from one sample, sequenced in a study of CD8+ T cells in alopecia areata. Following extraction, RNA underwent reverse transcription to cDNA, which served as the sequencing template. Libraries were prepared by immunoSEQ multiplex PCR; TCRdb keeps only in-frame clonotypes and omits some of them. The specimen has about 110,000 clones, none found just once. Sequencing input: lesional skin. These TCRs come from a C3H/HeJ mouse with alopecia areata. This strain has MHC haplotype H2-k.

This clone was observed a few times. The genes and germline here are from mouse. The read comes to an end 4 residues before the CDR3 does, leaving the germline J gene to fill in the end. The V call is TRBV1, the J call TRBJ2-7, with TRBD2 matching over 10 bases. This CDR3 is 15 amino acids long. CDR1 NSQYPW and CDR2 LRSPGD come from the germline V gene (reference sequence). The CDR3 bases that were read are TGCACCTGCAGTGCAATCGGGACTGGGGATTAT. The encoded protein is CTCSAIGTGDY. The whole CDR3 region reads CTCSAIGTGDYEQYF.

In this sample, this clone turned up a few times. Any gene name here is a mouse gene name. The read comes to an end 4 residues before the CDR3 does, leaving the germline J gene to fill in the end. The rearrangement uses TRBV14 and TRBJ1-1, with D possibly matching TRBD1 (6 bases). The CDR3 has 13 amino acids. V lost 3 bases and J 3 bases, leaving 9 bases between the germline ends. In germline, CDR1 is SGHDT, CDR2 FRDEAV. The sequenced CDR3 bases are TGTGCCAGCAGTTACAGGGAGGACACA. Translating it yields CASSYREDT. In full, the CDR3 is CASSYREDTEVFF.

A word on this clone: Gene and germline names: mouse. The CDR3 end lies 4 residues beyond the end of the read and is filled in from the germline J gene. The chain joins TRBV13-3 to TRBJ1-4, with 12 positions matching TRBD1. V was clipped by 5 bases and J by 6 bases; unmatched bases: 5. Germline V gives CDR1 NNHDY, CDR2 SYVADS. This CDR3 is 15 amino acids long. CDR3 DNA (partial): TGTGCCAGCAGGCAGGGACAGGGGGCCGACGAA. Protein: CASRQGQGADE. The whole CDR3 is CASRQGQGADERLFF. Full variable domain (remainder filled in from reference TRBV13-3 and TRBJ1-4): EAAVTQSPRSKVAVTGGKVTLSCHQTNNHDYMYWYRQDTGHGLRLIHYSYVADSTEKGDIPDGYKASRPSQENFSLILELASLSQTAVYFCASRQGQGADERLFFGHGTKLSVL.

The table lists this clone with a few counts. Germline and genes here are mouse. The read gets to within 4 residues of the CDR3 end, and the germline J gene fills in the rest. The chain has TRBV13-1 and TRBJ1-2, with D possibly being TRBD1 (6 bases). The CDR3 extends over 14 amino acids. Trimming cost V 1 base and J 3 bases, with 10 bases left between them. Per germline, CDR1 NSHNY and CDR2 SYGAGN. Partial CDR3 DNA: TGTGCCAGCAGTGATACAGGGAGGGACTCC. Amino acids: CASSDTGRDS. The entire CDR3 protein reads CASSDTGRDSDYTF.

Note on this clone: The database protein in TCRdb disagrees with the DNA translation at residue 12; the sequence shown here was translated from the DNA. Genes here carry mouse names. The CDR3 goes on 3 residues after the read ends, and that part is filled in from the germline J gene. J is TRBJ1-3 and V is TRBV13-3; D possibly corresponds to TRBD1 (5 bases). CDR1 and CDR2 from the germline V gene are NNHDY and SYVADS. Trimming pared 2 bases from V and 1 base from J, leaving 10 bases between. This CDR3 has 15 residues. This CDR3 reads CASSDVDSSGNTLYF. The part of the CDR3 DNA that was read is TGTGCCAGCAGTGACGTTGACAGCTCTGGAAATACG. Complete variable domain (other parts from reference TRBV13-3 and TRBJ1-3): EAAVTQSPRSKVAVTGGKVTLSCHQTNNHDYMYWYRQDTGHGLRLIHYSYVADSTEKGDIPDGYKASRPSQENFSLILELASLSQTAVYFCASSDVDSSGNTLYFGEGSRLIVV.

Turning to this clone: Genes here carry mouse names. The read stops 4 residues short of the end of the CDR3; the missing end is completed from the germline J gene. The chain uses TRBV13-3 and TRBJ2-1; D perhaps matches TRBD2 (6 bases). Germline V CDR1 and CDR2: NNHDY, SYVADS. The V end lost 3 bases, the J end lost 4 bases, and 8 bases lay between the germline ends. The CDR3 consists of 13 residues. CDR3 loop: CASSGGLYAEQFF. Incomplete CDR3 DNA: TGTGCCAGCAGTGGGGGACTTTATGCT.

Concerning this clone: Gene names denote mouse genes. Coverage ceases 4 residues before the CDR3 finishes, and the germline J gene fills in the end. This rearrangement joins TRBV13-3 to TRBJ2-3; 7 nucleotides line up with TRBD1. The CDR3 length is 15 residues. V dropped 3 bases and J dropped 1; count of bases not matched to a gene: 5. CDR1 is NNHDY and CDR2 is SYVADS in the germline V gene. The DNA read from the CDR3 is TGTGCCAGCAGTGGGACAGGCGCAGGTGCAGAA. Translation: CASSGTGAGAE. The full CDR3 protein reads CASSGTGAGAETLYF.

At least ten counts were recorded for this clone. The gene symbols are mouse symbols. CDR3 DNA (partial): TGTGCCAGCAGCGGGACTGGGGCCAACCAAGAC. This gives the protein CASSGTGANQD. The complete CDR3 protein is CASSGTGANQDTQYF. The chain employs TRBV13-3 and TRBJ2-5, with 10 bases fitting TRBD2. The read halts 4 residues ahead of the CDR3 end, with the missing end drawn from the germline J gene. After removal of 5 bases from V and 0 bases from J, the junction contained 3 bases not matched to a gene. In germline, CDR1 is NNHDY, CDR2 SYVADS. This CDR3 comprises 15 residues. The entire variable domain, with the rest obtained from reference TRBV13-3 and TRBJ2-5, is as follows: EAAVTQSPRSKVAVTGGKVTLSCHQTNNHDYMYWYRQDTGHGLRLIHYSYVADSTEKGDIPDGYKASRPSQENFSLILELASLSQTAVYFCASSGTGANQDTQYFGPGTRLLVL.

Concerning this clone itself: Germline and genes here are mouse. The CDR3 DNA, read in part, is TGTGCTAGCAGTAGATCTGGCTAT. Protein: CASSRSGY. In full, the CDR3 reads CASSRSGYEQYF. V usage is TRBV17 and J usage is TRBJ2-7; D call uncertain. The read is 4 residues too short to cover the CDR3 end, so that end is filled in from the germline J gene. Trimming stripped 2 bases from V and 3 bases from J, with 5 bases between. The germline V gene has CDR1 MNHDT and CDR2 YYDKIL. The CDR3 sequence is 12 residues long.

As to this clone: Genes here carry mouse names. The DNA read from the CDR3 is TGTGCCAGCAGTTCCGGGACTGGGGGGTTCCAAGAC. This encodes CASSSGTGGFQD. The CDR3 in full is CASSSGTGGFQDTQYF. The rearrangement uses TRBV14 and TRBJ2-5; 12 bases are a match to TRBD2. The read terminates 4 residues before the CDR3 end, so the remaining end is supplied by the germline J gene. V shed 3 bases, J shed 2 bases, and the junction held 4 bases outside the gene matches. The CDR3 is 16 amino acids. The germline CDR1 and CDR2 sequences are SGHDT and FRDEAV.

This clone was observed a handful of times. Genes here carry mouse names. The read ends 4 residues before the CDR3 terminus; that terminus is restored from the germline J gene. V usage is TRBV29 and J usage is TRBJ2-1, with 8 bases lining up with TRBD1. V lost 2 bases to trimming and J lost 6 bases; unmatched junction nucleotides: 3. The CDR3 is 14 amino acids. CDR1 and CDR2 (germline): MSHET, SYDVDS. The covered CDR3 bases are TGTGCTAGCAGTTTACGCAGGGGGCTTGCT. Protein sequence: CASSLRRGLA. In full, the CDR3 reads CASSLRRGLAEQFF.

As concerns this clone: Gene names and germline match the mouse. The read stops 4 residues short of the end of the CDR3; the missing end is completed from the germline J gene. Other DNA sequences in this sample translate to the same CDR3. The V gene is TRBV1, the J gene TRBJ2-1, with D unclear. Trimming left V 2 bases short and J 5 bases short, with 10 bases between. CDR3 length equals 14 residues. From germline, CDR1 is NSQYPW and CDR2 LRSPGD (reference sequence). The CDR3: CTCSARQENAEQFF. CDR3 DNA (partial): TGCACCTGCAGTGCACGCCAGGAAAATGCT.

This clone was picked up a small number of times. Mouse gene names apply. This chain's CDR3 is CASSRASRGGNERLFF. Incomplete CDR3 DNA: TGTGCTAGCAGTAGAGCCTCCAGGGGTGGCAACGAA. The rearrangement links TRBV17 to TRBJ1-4; D is perhaps TRBD1 (6 bases). The read terminates 4 residues ahead of where the CDR3 ends, so the germline J gene completes it. From germline, CDR1 is MNHDT and CDR2 YYDKIL. V was pared by 1 base and J by 4 bases, with 13 bases between. The length of the CDR3 is 16 residues. Looking up the rest from reference TRBV17 and TRBJ1-4 gives the full variable domain: DTTVKQNPRYKLARVGKPVNLICSQTMNHDTMYWYQKKPNQAPKLLLFYYDKILNREADTFEKFQSSRPNNSFCSLYIGSAGLEYSAMYLCASSRASRGGNERLFFGHGTKLSVL.

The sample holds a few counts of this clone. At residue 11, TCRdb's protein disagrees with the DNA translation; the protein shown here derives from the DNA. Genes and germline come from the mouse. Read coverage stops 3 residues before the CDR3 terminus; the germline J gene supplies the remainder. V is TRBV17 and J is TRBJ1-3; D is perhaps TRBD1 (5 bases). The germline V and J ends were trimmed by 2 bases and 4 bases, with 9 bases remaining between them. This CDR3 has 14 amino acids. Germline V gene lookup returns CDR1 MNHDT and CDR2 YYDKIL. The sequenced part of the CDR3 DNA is TGTGCTAGCAGTAGATGGCAGGGAGGAAATACG. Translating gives CASSRWQGGNT. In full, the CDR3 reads CASSRWQGGNTLYF. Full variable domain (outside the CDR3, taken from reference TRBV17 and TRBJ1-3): DTTVKQNPRYKLARVGKPVNLICSQTMNHDTMYWYQKKPNQAPKLLLFYYDKILNREADTFEKFQSSRPNNSFCSLYIGSAGLEYSAMYLCASSRWQGGNTLYFGEGSRLIVV.

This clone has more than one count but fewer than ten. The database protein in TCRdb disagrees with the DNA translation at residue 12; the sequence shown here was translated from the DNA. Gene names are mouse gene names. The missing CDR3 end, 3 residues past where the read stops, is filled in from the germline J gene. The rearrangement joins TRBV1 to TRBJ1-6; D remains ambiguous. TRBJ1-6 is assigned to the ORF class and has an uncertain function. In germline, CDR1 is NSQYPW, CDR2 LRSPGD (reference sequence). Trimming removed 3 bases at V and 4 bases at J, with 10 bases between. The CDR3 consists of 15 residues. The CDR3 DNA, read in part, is TGCACCTGCAGTGCGGAGTGGGGTTATAATTCGCCC. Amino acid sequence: CTCSAEWGYNSP. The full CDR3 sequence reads CTCSAEWGYNSPLYF.

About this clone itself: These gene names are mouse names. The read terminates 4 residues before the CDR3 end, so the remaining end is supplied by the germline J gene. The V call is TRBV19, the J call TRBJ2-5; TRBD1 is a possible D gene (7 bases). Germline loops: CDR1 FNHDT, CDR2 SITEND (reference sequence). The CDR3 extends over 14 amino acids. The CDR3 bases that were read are TGTGCCAGCAGTCCGCAGGGGGGAGAAGAC. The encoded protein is CASSPQGGED. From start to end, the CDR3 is CASSPQGGEDTQYF.

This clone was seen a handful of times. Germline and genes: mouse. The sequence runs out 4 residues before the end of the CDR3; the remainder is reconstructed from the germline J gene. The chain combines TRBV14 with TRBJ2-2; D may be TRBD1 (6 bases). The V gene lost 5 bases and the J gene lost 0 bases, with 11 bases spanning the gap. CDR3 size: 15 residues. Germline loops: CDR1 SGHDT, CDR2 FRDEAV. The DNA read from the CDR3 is TGTGCCAGCAGCTCCGGGACAACAAACACCGGG. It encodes CASSSGTTNTG. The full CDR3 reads CASSSGTTNTGQLYF. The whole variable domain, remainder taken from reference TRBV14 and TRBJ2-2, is EAGVTQSPRYAVLQEGQAVSFWCDPISGHDTLYWYQQPRDQGPQLLVYFRDEAVIDNSQLPSDRFSAVRPKGTNSTLKIQSAKQGDTATYLCASSSGTTNTGQLYFGEGSKLTVL.

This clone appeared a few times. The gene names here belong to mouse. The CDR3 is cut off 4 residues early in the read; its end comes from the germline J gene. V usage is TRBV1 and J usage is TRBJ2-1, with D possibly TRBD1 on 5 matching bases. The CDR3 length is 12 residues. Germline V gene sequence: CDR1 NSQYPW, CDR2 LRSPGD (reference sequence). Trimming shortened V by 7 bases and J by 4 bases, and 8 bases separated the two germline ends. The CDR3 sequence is CTCTPGYAEQFF. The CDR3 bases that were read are TGCACCTGCACTCCAGGGTATGCT.

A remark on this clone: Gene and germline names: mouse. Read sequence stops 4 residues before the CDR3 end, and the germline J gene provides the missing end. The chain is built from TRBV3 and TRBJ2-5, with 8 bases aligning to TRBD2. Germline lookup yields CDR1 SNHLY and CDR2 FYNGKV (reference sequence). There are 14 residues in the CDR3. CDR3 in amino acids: CASSLRLGKDTQYF. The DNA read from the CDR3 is TGTGCCAGCAGCCTCAGACTGGGGAAAGAC. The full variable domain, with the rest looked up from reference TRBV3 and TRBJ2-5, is GPKVLQIPSHQIIDMGQMVTLNCDPVSNHLYFYWYKQILGQQMEFLVNFYNGKVMEKSKLFKDQFSVERPDGSYFTLKIQPTALEDSAVYFCASSLRLGKDTQYFGPGTRLLVL.

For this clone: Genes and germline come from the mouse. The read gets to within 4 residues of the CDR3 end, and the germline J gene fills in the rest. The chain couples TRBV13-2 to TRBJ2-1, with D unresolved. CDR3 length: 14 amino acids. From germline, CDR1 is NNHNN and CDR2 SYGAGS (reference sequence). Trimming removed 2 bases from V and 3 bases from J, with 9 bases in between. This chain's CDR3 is CASGELTLYAEQFF. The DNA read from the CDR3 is TGTGCCAGCGGTGAGCTGACACTCTATGCT.

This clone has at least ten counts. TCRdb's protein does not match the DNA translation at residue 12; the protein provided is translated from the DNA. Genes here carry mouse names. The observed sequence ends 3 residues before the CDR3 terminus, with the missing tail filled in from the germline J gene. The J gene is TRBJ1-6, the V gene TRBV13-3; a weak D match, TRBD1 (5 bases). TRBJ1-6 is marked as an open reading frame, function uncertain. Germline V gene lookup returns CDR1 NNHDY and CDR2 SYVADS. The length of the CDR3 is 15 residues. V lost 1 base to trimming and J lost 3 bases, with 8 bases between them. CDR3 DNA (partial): TGTGCCAGCAGTGATTCGGACAACTATAATTCGCCC. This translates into CASSDSDNYNSP. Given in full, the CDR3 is CASSDSDNYNSPLYF.

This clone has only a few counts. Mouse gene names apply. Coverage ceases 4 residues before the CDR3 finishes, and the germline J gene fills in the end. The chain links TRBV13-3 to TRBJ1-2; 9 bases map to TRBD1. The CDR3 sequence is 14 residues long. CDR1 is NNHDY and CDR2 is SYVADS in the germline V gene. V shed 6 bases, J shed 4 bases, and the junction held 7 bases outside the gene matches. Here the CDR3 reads CASNPGQGSSDYTF. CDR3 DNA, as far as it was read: TGTGCCAGCAATCCGGGACAGGGATCCTCC.

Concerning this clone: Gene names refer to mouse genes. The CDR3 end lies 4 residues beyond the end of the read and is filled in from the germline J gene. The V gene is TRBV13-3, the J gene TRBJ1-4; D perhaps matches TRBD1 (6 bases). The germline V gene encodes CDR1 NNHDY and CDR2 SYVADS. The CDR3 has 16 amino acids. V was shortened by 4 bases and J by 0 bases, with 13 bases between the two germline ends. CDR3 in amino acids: CASSISGTISNERLFF. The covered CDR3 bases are TGTGCCAGCAGTATCTCCGGGACAATTTCCAACGAA.

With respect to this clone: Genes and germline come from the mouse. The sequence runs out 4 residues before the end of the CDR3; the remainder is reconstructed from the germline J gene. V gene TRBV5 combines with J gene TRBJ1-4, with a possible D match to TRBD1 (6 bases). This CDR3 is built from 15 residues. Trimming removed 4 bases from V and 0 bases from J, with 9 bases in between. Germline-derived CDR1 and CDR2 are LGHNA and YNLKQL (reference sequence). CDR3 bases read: TGTGCCAGCAGCCCGGGACAATTTTCCAACGAA. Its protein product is CASSPGQFSNE. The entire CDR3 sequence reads CASSPGQFSNERLFF.

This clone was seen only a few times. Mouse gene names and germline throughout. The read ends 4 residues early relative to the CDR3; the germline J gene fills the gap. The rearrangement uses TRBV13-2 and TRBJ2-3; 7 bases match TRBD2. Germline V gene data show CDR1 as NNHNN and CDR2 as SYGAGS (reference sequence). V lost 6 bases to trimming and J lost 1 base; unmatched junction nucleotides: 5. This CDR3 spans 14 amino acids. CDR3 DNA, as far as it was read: TGTGCCAGCGCCTGGGGGTCGGGTGCAGAA. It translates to CASAWGSGAE. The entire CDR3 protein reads CASAWGSGAETLYF.

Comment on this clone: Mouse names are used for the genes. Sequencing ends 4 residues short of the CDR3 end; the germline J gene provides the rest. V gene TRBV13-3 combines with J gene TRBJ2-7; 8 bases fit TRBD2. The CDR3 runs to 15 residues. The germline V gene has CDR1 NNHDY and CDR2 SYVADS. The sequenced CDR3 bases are TGTGCCAGCAGTGATGCAGCGGGGGGGCGATAT. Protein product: CASSDAAGGRY. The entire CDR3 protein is CASSDAAGGRYEQYF.

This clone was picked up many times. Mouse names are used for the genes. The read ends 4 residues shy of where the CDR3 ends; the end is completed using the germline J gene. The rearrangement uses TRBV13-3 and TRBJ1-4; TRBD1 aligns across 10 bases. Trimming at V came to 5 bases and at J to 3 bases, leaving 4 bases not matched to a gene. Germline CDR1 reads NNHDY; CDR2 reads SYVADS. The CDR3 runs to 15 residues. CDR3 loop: CASSLTGGPNERLFF. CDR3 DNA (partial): TGTGCCAGCAGCCTGACAGGGGGCCCCAACGAA.